The entry below gives a single TCR beta chain sequence along with its context. The antigen is undetermined. This entry belongs to a study of PD-1 blockade in classical Hodgkin lymphoma. Study background: Patients were administered nivolumab (3 mg/kg intravenously) every 2 weeks. General study findings and limits: Baseline TCR diversity was reportedly lower in newly diagnosed patients than in healthy donors. It was reported as lower still in relapsed/refractory patients.

The repertoire was sequenced with immunoSEQ multiplex PCR; TCRdb's copy has only in-frame clones and lacks some. Among 25,000 to 30,000 clones listed, around three quarters were seen once. Losses at the gene ends were 6 bases for V and 3 bases for J; bases not matched to a gene: 4. The V gene's germline CDR1 is SNHLY and CDR2 FYNNEI. The CDR3 has 14 amino acids. Each and every patient relapsed after autologous stem cell transplantation, and patients got differing brentuximab vedotin exposure. Investigators isolated CD4+ T cells from thawed PBMCs through magnetic negative selection. This TCR was sampled from a human donor with classical Hodgkin lymphoma. This sample comprised CD4+ T cells from blood, obtained at baseline. V is TRBV2 and J is TRBJ1-3, with TRBD1 matching over 8 bases. The CDR3 here is CASRDRGIGNTIYF. The CDR3 DNA sequence: TGTGCCAGCAGAGACAGGGGCATTGGAAACACCATATATTTT.